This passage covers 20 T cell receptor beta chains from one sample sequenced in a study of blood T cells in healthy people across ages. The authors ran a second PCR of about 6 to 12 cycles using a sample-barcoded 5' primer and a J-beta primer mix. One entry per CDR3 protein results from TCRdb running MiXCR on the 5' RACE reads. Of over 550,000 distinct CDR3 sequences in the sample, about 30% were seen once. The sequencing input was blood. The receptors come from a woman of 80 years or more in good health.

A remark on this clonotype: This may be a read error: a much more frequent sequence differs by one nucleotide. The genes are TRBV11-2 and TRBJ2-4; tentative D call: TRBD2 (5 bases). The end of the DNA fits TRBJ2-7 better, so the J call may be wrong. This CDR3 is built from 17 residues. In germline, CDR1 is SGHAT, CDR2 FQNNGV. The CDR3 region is CASSLAGRGMGVYEQYF. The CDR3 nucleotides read TGTGCCAGCAGCTTAGCTGGTCGGGGTATGGGAGTCTACGAGCAGTACTTC.

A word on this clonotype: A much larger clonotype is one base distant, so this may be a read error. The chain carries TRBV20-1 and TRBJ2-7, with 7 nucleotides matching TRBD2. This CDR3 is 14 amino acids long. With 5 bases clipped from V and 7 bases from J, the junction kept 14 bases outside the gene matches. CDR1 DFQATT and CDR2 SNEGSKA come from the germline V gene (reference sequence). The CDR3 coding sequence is TGCAGTGCTGACCTAAGGACTAGGGGAAATGAGCAGTACTTC. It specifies CSADLRTRGNEQYF.

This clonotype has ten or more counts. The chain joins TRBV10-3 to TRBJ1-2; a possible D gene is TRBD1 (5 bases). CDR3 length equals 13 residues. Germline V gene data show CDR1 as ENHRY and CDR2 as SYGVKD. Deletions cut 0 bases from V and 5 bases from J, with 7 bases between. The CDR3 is CAISESEGYGYTF. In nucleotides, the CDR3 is TGTGCCATCAGTGAGTCCGAGGGGTATGGCTACACCTTC.

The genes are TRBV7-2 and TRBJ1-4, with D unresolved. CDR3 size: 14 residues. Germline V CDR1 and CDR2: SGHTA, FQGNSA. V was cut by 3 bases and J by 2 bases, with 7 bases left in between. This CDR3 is CASSFQVTNEKLFF. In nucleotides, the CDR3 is TGTGCCAGCAGCTTCCAGGTTACTAATGAAAAACTGTTTTTT.

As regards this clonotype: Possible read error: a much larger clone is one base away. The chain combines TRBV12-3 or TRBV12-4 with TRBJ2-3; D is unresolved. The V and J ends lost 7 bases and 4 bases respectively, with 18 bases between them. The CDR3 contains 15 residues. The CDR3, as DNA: TGTGCCAGCAACCCAACTTCCCTCCGCGCAGATACGCAGTATTTT. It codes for CASNPTSLRADTQYF.

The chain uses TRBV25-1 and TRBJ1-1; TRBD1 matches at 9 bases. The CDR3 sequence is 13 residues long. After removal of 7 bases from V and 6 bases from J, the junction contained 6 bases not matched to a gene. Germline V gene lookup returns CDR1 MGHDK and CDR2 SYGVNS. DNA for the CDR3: TGTGCCAGCAAGACAGGGGGAACCCCTGAAGCTTTCTTT. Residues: CASKTGGTPEAFF.

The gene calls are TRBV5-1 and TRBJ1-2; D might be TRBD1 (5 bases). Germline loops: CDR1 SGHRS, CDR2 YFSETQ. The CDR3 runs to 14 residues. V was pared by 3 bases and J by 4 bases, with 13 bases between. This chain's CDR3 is CASSWGDSLYGYTF. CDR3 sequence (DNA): TGCGCCAGCAGCTGGGGGGACTCCCTCTATGGCTACACCTTC.

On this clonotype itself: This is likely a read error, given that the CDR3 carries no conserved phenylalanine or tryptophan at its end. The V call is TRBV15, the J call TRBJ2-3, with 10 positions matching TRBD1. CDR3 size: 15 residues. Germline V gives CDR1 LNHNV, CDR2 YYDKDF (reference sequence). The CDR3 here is CAASWDRGTEDTQYS. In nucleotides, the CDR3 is TGTGCCGCCAGCTGGGACAGGGGAACTGAAGATACGCAGTATTCT.

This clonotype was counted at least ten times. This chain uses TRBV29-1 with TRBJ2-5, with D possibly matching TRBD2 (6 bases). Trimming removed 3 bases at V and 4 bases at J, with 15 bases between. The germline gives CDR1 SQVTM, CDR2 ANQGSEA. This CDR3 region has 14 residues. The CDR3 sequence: CSVDAGGVGETQYF. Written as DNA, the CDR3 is TGCAGCGTTGACGCCGGCGGGGTGGGAGAGACCCAGTACTTC.

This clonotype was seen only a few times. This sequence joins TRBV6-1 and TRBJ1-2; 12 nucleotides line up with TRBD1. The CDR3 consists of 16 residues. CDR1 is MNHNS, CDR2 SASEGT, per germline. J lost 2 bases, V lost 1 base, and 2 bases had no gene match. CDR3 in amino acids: CASSEGGTGGNYGYTF. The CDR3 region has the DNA TGTGCCAGCAGTGAAGGGGGGACAGGGGGCAACTATGGCTACACCTTC.

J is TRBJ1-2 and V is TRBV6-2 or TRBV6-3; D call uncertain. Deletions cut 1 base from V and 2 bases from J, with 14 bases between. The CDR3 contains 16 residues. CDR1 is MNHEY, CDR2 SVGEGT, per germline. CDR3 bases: TGTGCCAGCAGTTACTGGGGAAAGGGTCCGAACTATGGCTACACCTTC. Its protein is CASSYWGKGPNYGYTF.

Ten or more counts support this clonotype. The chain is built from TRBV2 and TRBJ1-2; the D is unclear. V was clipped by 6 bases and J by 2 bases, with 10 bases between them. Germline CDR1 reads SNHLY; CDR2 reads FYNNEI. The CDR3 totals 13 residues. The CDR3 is CASRQSENYGYTF. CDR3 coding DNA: TGTGCCAGCAGACAGTCTGAGAACTATGGCTACACCTTC.

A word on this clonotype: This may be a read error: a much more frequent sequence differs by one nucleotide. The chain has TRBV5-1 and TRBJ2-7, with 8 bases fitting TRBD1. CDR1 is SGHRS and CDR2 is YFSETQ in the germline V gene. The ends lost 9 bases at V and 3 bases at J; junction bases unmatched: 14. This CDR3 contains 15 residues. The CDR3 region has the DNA TGCGCCAACAGTTCAACCGGGACAGGCCGCTACGAGCAGTACGTC. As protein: CANSSTGTGRYEQYV.

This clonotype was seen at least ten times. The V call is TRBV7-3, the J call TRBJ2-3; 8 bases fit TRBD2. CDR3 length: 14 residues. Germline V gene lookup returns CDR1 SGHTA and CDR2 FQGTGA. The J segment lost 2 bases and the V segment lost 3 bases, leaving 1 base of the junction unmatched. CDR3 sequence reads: CASSFGGDTDTQYF. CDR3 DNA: TGTGCCAGCAGCTTCGGGGGGGACACAGATACGCAGTATTTT. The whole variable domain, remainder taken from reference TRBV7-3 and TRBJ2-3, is GAGVSQTPSNKVTEKGKYVELRCDPISGHTALYWYRQSLGQGPEFLIYFQGTGAADDSGLPNDRFFAVRPEGSVSTLKIQRTERGDSAVYLCASSFGGDTDTQYFGPGTRLTVL.

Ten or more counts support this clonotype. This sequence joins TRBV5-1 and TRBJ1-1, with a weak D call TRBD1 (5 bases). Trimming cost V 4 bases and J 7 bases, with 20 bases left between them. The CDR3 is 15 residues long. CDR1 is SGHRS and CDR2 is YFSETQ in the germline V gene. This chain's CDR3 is CASSPGSGSRIEAFF. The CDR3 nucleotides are TGCGCCAGCAGCCCGGGATCAGGGAGTCGGATTGAAGCTTTCTTT.

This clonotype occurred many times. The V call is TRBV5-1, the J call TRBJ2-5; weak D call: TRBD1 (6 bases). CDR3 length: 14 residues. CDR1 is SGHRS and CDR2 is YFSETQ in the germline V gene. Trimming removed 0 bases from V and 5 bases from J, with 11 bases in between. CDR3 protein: CASSLVQGHETQYF. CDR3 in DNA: TGCGCCAGCAGCTTGGTCCAGGGGCACGAGACCCAGTACTTC.

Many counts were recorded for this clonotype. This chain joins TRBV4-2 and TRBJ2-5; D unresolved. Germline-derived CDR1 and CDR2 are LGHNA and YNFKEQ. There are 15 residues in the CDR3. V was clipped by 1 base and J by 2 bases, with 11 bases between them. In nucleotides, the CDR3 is TGTGCCAGCAGCCAAGTTTGGACGGAGCAAGAGACCCAGTACTTC. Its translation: CASSQVWTEQETQYF.

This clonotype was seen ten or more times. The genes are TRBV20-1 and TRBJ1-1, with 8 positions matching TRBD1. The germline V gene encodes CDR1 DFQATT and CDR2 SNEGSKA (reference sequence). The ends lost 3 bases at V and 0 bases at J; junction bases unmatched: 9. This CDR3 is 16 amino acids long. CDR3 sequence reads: CSARVRGRGLNTEAFF. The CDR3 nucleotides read TGCAGTGCTAGGGTCAGGGGGCGAGGACTGAACACTGAAGCTTTCTTT.

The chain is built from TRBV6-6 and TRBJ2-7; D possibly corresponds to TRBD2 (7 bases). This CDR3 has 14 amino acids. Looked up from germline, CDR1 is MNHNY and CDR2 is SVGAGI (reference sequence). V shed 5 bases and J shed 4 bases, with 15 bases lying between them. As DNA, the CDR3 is TGTGCCAGCAGTGACTGGGGGGGCGCGTACGAGCAGTACTTC. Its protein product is CASSDWGGAYEQYF.

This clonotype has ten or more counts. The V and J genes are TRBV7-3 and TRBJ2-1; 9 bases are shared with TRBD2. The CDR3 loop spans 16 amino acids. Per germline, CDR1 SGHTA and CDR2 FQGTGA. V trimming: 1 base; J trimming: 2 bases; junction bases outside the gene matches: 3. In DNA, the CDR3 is TGTGCCAGCAGCTTAATATCTAGCGGGGCCTACAATGAGCAGTTCTTC. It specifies CASSLISSGAYNEQFF. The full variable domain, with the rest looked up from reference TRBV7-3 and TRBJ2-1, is GAGVSQTPSNKVTEKGKYVELRCDPISGHTALYWYRQSLGQGPEFLIYFQGTGAADDSGLPNDRFFAVRPEGSVSTLKIQRTERGDSAVYLCASSLISSGAYNEQFFGPGTRLTVL.